This TCR beta chain was obtained from a study of T cell responses to AZD1222 COVID-19 vaccine. Study in general: Pooled together were second doses at about 4 or about 12 weeks.

CDR1 MDHEN and CDR2 SYDVKM come from the germline V gene. After removal of 8 bases from V and 1 base from J, the junction contained 5 bases not matched to a gene. The CDR3 runs to 14 residues. The data were produced by immunoSEQ multiplex PCR, yet TCRdb's version contains in-frame clones alone and is incomplete. The sample has more than 100,000 clones; around 85% are singletons. Study findings and constraints: The sample set comprised mostly white British donors with more females, and clonal diversity was possibly underestimated. All repertoire sampling was performed exclusively after the peak T cell response.

For this clone: Antigen specificity is unknown.

V is TRBV28 and J is TRBJ1-2, with TRBD1 matching over 9 bases. The sample was peripheral blood, taken on day 0 of AZD1222 vaccination. This sequence was found in an adult in good health. The CDR3 sequence: CASSQGAGNYGYTF. CDR3 nucleotide sequence: TGTGCCAGCTCACAGGGGGCTGGTAACTATGGCTACACCTTC.